This T cell receptor beta chain was recovered during a study of T cell responses to AZD1222 COVID-19 vaccine. The wider study: It was second doses at about 4 or about 12 weeks that were pooled. Study results and caveats: At baseline, just a handful of AZD1222 recipients tested seropositive. A rise in Spike-specific TCR breadth and depth followed two AZD1222 doses. The donor cohort was predominantly white British with a female majority, and clonal diversity may have been underestimated.

CDR3 length: 16 residues. J gave up 6 bases and V 4 bases, and 5 bases lay outside the gene matches. Germline CDR1 SGHRS, CDR2 YFSETQ. Sequenced by immunoSEQ multiplex PCR; TCRdb stores in-frame clones only, minus some. The sample includes 100,000 to 150,000 clones, over 90% seen only once; the top ten take about 5%. Details on this clone: Its antigen is not known.

The sequencing used peripheral blood, collected on day 0 of AZD1222 vaccination. The TCR comes from an adult in good health. The chain carries TRBV5-1 and TRBJ2-1; 15 bases align to TRBD2. In nucleotides, the CDR3 is TGCGCCAGCAGCCCCGGGACTAGCGGGGGGATCAATGAGCAGTTCTTC. Translated: CASSPGTSGGINEQFF.